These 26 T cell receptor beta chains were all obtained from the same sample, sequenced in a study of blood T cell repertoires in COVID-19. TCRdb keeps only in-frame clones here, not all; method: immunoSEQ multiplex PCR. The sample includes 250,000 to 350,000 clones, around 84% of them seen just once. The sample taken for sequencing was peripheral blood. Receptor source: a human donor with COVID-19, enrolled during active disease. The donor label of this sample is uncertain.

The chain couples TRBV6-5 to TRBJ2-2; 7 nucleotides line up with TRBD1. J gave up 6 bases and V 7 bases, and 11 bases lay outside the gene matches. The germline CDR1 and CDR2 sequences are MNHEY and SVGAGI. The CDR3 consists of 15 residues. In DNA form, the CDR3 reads TGTGCCAGCACCCGAGACAGGGTAGGAGCCGGGGAGCTGTTTTTT. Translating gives CASTRDRVGAGELFF.

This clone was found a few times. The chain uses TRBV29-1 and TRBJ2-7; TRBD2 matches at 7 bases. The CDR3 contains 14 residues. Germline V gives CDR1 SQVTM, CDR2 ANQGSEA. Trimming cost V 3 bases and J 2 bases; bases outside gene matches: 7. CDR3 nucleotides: TGCAGCGTTGAGGCGGCTAGCGGTCCCTACGAGCAGTACTTC. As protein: CSVEAASGPYEQYF.

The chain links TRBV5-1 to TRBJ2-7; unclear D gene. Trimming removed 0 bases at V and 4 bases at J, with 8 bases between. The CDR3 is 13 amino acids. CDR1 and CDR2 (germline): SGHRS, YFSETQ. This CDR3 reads CASSLGLLYEQYF. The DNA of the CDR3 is TGCGCCAGCAGCTTGGGCCTACTATACGAGCAGTACTTC.

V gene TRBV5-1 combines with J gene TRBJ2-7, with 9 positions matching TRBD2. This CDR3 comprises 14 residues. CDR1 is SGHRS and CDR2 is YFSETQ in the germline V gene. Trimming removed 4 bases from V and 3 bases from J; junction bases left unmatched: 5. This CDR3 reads CASSRGLANYEQYF. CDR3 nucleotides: TGCGCCAGCAGCAGAGGACTAGCGAACTACGAGCAGTACTTC.

The CDR3 region is CASSLAGAGSPNQPQHF. The CDR3 DNA is TGTGCCAGCAGCTTAGCGGGGGCAGGCTCCCCCAATCAGCCCCAGCATTTT. V usage is TRBV7-2 and J usage is TRBJ1-5; D may be TRBD1 (6 bases). Trimming stripped 0 bases from V and 3 bases from J, with 15 bases between. Per the germline V gene, CDR1 is SGHTA and CDR2 is FQGNSA. The length of the CDR3 is 17 residues.

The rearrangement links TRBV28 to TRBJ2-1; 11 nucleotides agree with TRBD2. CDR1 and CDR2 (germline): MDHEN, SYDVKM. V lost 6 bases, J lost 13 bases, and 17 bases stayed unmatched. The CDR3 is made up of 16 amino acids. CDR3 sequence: CASSPGGLAALQGQFF. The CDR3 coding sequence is TGTGCCAGCAGCCCCGGGGGACTAGCGGCACTACAGGGTCAGTTCTTC.

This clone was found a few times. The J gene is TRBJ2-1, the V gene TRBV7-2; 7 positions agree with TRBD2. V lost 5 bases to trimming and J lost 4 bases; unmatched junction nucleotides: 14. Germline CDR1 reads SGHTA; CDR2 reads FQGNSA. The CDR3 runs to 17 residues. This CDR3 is CASSPRDYPLSYNEQFF. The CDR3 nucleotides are TGTGCCAGCAGCCCTCGGGACTACCCGTTGAGTTACAATGAGCAGTTCTTC. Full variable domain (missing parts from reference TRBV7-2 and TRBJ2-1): GAGVSQSPSNKVTEKGKDVELRCDPISGHTALYWYRQSLGQGLEFLIYFQGNSAPDKSGLPSDRFSAERTGGSVSTLTIQRTQQEDSAVYLCASSPRDYPLSYNEQFFGPGTRLTVL.

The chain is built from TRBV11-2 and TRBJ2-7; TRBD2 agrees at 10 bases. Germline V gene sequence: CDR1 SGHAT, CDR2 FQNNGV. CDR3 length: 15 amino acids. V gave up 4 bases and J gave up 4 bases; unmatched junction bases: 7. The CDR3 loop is CASSSLRTSGYEQYF. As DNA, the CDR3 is TGTGCCAGCAGCTCGCTTCGGACTAGCGGATACGAGCAGTACTTC.

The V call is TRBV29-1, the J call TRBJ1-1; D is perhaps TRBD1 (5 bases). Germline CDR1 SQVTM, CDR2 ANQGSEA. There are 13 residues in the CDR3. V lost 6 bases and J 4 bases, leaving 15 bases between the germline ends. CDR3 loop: CSVPGPGRTEAFF. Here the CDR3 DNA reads TGCAGCGTCCCCGGGCCAGGGCGCACTGAAGCTTTCTTT.

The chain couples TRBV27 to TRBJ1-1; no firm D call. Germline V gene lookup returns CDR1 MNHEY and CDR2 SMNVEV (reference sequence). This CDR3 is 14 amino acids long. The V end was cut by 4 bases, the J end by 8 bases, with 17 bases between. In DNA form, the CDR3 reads TGTGCCAGCAGTTCAAGGGAGAGGGCGTCAGAAGCTTTCTTT. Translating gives CASSSRERASEAFF.

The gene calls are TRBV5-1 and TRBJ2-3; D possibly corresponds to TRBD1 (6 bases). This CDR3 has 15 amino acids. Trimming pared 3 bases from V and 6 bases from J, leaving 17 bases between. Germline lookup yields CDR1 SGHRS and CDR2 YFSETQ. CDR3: CASSSPGQSPDTQYF. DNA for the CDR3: TGCGCCAGCAGCTCTCCCGGACAGTCACCGGATACGCAGTATTTT.

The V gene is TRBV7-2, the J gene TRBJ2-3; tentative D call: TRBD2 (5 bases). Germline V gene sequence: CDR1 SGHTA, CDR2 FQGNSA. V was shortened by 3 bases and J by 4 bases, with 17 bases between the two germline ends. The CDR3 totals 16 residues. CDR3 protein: CASSFGRSGGPDTQYF. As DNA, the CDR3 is TGTGCCAGCAGCTTCGGTCGGAGCGGCGGGCCAGATACGCAGTATTTT. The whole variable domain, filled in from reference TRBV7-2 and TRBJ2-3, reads GAGVSQSPSNKVTEKGKDVELRCDPISGHTALYWYRQSLGQGLEFLIYFQGNSAPDKSGLPSDRFSAERTGGSVSTLTIQRTQQEDSAVYLCASSFGRSGGPDTQYFGPGTRLTVL.

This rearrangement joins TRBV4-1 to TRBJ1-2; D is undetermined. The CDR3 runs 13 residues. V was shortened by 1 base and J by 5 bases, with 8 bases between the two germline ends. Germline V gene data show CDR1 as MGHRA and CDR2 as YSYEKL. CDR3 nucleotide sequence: TGCGCCAGCAGCCAAGGTAGAGTGTATGGCTACACCTTC. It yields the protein CASSQGRVYGYTF.

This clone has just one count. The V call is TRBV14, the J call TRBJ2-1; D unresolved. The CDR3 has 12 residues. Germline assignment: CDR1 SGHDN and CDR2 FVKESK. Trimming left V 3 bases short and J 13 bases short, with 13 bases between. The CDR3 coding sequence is TGTGCCAGCAGCCACGTAGGAGAAGAACAGTTCTTC. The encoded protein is CASSHVGEEQFF.

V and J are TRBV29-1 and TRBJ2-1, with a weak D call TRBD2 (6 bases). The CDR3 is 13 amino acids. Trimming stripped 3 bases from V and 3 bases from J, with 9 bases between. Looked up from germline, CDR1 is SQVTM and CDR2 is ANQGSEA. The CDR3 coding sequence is TGCAGCGTTGAGGAGGGCCGCTACAATGAGCAGTTCTTC. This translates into CSVEEGRYNEQFF.

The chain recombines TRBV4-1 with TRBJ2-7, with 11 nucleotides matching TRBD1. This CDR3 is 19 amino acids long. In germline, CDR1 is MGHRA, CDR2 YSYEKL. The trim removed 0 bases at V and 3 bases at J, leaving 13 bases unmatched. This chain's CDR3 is CASSQEALSSGTGGYEQYF. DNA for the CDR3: TGCGCCAGCAGCCAAGAAGCCCTTTCCTCCGGGACAGGGGGCTACGAGCAGTACTTC.

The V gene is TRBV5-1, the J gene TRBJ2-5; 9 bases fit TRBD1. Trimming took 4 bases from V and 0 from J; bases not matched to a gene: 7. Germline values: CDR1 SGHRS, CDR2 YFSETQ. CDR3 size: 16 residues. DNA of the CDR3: TGCGCCAGCAGCACGACCGGGACAGGGTACCAAGAGACCCAGTACTTC. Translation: CASSTTGTGYQETQYF.

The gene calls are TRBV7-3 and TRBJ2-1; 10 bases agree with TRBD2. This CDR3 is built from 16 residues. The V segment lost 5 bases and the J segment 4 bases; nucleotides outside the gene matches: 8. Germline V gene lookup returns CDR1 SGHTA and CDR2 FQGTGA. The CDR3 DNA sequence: TGTGCCAGCAGCCAGGGGCTAGCGGGAGCGTACAATGAGCAGTTCTTC. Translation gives CASSQGLAGAYNEQFF.

The CDR3 spells CASSLNRWDGYTF. CDR3 nucleotides: TGTGCCAGCAGTTTGAACAGGTGGGATGGCTACACCTTC. This chain connects TRBV28 to TRBJ1-2; D perhaps matches TRBD1 (5 bases). CDR3 size: 13 residues. Trimming cost V 3 bases and J 6 bases, with 11 bases left between them. Germline V gene data show CDR1 as MDHEN and CDR2 as SYDVKM.

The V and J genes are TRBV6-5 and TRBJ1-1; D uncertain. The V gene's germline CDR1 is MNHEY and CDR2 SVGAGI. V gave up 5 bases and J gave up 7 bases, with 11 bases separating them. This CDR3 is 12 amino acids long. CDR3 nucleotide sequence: TGTGCCAGCAGTATTACTCTTGGTGAAGCTTTCTTT. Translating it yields CASSITLGEAFF.

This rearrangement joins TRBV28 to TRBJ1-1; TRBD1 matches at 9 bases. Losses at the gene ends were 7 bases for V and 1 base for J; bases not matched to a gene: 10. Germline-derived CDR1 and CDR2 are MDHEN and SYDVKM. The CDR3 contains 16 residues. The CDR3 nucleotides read TGTGCCAGCACCTTAGGCGGGGGACAGGGGAACACTGAAGCTTTCTTT. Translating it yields CASTLGGGQGNTEAFF.

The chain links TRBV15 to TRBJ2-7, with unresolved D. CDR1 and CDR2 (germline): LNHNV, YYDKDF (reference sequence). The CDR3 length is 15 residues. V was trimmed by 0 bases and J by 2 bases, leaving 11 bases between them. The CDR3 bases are TGTGCCACCAGCAGAGATCGACAAGAACCCTACGAGCAGTACTTC. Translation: CATSRDRQEPYEQYF.

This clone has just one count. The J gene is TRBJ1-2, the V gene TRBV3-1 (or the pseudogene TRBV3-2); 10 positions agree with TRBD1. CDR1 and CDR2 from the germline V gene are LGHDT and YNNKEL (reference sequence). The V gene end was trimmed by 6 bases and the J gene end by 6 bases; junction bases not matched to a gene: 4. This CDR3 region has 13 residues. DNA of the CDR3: TGTGCCAGCAGTTACGGGACAGGGGATGGCTACACCTTC. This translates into CASSYGTGDGYTF.

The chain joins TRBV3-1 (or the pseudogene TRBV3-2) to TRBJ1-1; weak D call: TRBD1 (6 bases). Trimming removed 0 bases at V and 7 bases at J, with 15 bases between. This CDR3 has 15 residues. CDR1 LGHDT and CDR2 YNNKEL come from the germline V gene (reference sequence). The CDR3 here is CASSQDAGTSIEAFF. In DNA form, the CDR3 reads TGTGCCAGCAGCCAAGATGCCGGGACATCCATTGAAGCTTTCTTT.

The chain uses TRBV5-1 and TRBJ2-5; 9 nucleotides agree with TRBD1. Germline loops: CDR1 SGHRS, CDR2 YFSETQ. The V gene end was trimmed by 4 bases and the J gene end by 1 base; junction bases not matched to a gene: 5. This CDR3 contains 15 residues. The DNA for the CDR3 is TGCGCCAGCAGCCCCGAGGACAGGGGCCAAGAGACCCAGTACTTC. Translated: CASSPEDRGQETQYF.

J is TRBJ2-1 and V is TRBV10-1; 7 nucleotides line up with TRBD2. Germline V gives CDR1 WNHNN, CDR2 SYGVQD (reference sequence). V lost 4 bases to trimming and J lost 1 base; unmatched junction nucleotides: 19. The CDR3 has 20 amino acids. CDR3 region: CASSGVGAGSVRLSYNEQFF. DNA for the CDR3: TGCGCCAGCAGTGGCGTAGGAGCGGGATCGGTCAGGTTGTCCTACAATGAGCAGTTCTTC.